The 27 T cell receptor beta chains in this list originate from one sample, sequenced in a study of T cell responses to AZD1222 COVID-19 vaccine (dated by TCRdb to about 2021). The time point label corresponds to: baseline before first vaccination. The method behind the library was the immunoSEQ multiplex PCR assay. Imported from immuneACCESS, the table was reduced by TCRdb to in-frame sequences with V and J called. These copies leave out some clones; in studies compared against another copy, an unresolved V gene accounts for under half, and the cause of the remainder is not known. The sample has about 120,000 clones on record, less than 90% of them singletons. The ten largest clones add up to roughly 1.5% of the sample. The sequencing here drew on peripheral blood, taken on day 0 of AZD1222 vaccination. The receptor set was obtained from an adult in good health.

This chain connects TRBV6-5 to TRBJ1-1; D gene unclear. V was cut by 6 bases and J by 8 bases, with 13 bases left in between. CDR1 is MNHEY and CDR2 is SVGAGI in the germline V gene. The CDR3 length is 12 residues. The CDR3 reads CASSRFETEAFF. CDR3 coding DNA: TGTGCCAGCAGCAGGTTTGAGACCGAAGCTTTCTTT.

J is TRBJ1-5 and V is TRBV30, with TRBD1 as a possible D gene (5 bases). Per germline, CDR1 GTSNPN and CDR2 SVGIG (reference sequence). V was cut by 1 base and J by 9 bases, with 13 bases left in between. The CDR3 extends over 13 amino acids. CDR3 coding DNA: TGTGCCTGGAGTGCCAAGGGGTGGGGGCCCCAGCATTTT. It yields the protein CAWSAKGWGPQHF.

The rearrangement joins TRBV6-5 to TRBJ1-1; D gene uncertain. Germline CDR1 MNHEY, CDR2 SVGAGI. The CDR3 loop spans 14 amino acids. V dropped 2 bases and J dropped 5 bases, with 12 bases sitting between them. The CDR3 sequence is CASSYIPVSTEAFF. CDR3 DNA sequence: TGTGCCAGCAGTTACATCCCCGTGTCTACTGAAGCTTTCTTT.

CDR3 in DNA: TGTGCCAGCAGCCCCGGGACTAACTATGGCTACACCTTC. Translation: CASSPGTNYGYTF. V gene TRBV14 combines with J gene TRBJ1-2; D call uncertain. The ends were cut back, 4 bases at V and 0 bases at J, with 6 bases in the middle. Germline V lookup: CDR1 SGHDN, CDR2 FVKESK. The CDR3 length is 13 residues.

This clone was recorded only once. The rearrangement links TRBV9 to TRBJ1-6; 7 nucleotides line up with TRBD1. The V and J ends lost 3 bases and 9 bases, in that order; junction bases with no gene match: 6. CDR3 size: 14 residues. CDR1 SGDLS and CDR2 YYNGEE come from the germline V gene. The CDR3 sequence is CASSARQGGSPLHF. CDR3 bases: TGTGCCAGCAGCGCTCGACAGGGTGGTTCACCCCTCCACTTT.

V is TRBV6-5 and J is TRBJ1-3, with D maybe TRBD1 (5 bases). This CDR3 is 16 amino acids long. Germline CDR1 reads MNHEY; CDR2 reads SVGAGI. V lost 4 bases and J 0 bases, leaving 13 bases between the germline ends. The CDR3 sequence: CASSSRDSLSGNTIYF. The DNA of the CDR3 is TGTGCCAGCAGTTCCCGTGACAGTCTCTCTGGAAACACCATATATTTT.

The CDR3 spells CASSISTGVYEQYF. The CDR3 bases are TGTGCCAGTAGTATAAGCACAGGGGTGTACGAGCAGTACTTC. The chain uses TRBV19 and TRBJ2-7; 7 bases agree with TRBD1. The CDR3 sequence is 14 residues long. Germline V gives CDR1 LNHDA, CDR2 SQIVND (reference sequence). Unmatched junction bases numbered 5, after V lost 2 bases and J lost 4 bases.

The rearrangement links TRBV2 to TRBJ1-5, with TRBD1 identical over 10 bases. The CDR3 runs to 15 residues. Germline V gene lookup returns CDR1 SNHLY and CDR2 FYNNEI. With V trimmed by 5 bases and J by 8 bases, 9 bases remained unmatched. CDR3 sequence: CASSPEDRGWKPQHF. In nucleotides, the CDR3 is TGTGCCAGCAGTCCTGAGGACAGGGGGTGGAAGCCCCAGCATTTT.

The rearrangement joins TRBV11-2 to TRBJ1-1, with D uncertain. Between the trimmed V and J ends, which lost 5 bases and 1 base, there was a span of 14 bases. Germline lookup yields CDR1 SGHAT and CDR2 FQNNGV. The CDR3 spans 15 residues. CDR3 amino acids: CASSPSGRGNTEAFF. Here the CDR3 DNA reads TGTGCCAGCAGCCCATCGGGTCGAGGGAACACTGAAGCTTTCTTT.

The CDR3 spells CASSHAGGNGNTEAFF. DNA of the CDR3: TGCGCCAGCAGCCACGCAGGGGGAAATGGGAACACTGAAGCTTTCTTT. The rearrangement uses TRBV5-1 and TRBJ1-1; 7 bases fit TRBD1. CDR1 is SGHRS and CDR2 is YFSETQ in the germline V gene. The CDR3 covers 16 residues. V shed 4 bases and J 1 base; nucleotides not matched to a gene: 10.

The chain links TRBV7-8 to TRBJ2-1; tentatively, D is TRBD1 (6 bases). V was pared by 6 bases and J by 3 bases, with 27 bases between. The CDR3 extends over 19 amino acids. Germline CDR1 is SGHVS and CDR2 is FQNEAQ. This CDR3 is CASRYREGIPQFVYNEQFF. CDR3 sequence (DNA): TGTGCCAGCAGGTACAGGGAAGGGATCCCTCAGTTCGTCTACAATGAGCAGTTCTTC.

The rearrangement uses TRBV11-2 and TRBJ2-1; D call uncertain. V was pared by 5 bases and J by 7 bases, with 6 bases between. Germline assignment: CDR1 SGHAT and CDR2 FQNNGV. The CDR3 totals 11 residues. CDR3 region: CASSPLNEQFF. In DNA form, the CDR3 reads TGTGCCAGCAGCCCCTTAAATGAGCAGTTCTTC.

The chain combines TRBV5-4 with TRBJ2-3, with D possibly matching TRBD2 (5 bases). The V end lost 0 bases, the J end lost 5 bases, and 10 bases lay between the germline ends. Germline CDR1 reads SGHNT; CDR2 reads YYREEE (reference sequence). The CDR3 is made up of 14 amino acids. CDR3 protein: CASSLGSGEDTQYF. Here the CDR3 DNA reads TGTGCCAGCAGCTTGGGTTCCGGGGAAGATACGCAGTATTTT. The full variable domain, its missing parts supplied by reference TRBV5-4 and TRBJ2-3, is ETGVTQSPTHLIKTRGQQVTLRCSSQSGHNTVSWYQQALGQGPQFIFQYYREEENGRGNFPPRFSGLQFPNYSSELNVNALELDDSALYLCASSLGSGEDTQYFGPGTRLTVL.

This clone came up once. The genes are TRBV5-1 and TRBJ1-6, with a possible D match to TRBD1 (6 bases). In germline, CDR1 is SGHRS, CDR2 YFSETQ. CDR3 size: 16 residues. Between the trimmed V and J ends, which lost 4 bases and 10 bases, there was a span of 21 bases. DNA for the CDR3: TGCGCCAGCAGCCCCACAGGGCAACACGCATCCTCACCCCTCCACTTT. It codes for CASSPTGQHASSPLHF.

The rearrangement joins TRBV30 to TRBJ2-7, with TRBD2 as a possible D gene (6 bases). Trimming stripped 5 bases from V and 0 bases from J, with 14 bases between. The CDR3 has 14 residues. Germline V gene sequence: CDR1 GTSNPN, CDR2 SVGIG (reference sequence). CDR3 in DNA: TGTGCCTGGGATGTGGGGGGAAGCTCCTACGAGCAGTACTTC. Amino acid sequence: CAWDVGGSSYEQYF.

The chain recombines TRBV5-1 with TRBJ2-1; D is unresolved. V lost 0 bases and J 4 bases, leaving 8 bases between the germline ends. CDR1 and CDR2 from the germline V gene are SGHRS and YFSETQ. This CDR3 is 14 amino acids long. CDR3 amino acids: CASSLADAYNEQFF. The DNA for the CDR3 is TGCGCCAGCAGCTTGGCGGACGCATACAATGAGCAGTTCTTC.

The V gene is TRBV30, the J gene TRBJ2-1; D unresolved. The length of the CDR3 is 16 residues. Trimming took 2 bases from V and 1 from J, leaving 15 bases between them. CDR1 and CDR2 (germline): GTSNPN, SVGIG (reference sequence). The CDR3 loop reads CAWSPIVRLSYNEQFF. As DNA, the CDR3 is TGTGCCTGGAGTCCCATCGTGCGATTATCCTACAATGAGCAGTTCTTC.

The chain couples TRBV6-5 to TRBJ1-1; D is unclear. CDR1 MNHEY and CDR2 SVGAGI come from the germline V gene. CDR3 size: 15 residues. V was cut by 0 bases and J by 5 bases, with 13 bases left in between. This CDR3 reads CASSYSRLRETEAFF. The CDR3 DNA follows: TGTGCCAGCAGTTACTCCCGGTTAAGGGAAACTGAAGCTTTCTTT.

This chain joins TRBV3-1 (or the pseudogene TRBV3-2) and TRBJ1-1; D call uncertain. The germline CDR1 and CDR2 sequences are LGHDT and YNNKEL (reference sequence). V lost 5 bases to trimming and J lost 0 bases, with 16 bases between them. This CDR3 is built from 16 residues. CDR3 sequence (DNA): TGTGCCAGCAGCTCCCGGTCGACAACTATGAACACTGAAGCTTTCTTT. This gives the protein CASSSRSTTMNTEAFF.

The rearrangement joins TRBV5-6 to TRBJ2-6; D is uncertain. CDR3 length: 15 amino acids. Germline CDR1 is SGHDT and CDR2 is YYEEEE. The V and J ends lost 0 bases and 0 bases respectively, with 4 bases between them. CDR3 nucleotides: TGTGCCAGCAGCTTGGGGGACTCTGGGGCCAACGTCCTGACTTTC. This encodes CASSLGDSGANVLTF.

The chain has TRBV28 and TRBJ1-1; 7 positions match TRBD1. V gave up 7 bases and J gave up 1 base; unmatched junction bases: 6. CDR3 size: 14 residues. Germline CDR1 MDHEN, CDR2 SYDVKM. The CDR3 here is CASNTGQKNTEAFF. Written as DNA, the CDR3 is TGTGCCAGCAACACGGGACAGAAGAACACTGAAGCTTTCTTT.

CDR3 loop: CASTHSGTGTEAFF. CDR3 coding DNA: TGTGCCAGCACCCATTCCGGGACAGGGACCGAAGCTTTCTTT. The V call is TRBV7-9, the J call TRBJ1-1, with 9 bases aligning to TRBD1. Unmatched junction bases numbered 11, after V lost 7 bases and J lost 8 bases. In germline, CDR1 is SEHNR, CDR2 FQNEAQ (reference sequence). The CDR3 contains 14 residues.

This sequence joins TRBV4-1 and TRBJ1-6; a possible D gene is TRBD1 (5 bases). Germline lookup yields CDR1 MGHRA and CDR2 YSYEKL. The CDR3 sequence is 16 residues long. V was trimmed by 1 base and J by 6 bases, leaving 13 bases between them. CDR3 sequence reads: CASSQVGREVNSPLHF. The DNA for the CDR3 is TGCGCCAGCAGCCAAGTGGGACGGGAGGTTAATTCACCCCTCCACTTT.

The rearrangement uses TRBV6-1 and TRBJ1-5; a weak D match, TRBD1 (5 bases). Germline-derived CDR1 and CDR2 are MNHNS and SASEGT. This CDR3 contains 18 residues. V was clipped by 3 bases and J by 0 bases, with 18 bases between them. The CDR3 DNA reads TGTGCCAGCAGTGACCCAGATTTCCGGCAGGGTAGCAATCAGCCCCAGCATTTT. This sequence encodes CASSDPDFRQGSNQPQHF.

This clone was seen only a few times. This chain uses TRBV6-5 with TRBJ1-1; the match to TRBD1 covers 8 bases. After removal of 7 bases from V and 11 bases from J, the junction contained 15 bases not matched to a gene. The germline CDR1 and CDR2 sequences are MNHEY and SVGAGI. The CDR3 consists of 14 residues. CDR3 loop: CASNELPGGNSAFF. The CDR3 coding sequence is TGTGCCAGCAACGAACTACCAGGGGGCAATTCGGCTTTCTTT.

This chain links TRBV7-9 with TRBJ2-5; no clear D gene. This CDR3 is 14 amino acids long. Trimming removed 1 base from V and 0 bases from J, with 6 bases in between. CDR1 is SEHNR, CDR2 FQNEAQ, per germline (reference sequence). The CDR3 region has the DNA TGTGCCAGCAGCTTAGTATCGTACCAAGAGACCCAGTACTTC. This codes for CASSLVSYQETQYF.

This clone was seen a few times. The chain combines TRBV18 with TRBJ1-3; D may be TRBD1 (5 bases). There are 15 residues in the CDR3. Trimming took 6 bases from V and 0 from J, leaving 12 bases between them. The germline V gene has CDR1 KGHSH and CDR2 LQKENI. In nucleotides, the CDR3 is TGTGCCAGCTCCCAGACAGTTCTCTCTGGAAACACCATATATTTT. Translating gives CASSQTVLSGNTIYF.